Ten or more counts support the clone carrying this T cell receptor (beta chain). Its antigen is unknown. Noted time point: pre-sensitization, week 0. Stated treatment: therapeutic diphenylcyclopropenone sensitization with weekly scalp DPC. This sample stems from a study of human T cells and chemical hapten exposure. Unique molecular identifiers were attached to individual cDNA molecules within the library. Under the authors' procedure: Sampled TCR counts reached a median of roughly 100,000 per sample, with values ranging from roughly 20,000 to 700,000. One entry per CDR3 protein results from TCRdb running MiXCR on the RACE reads. Here the V and J calls rest on TCRdb's processing, not on the authors' analysis. The sample contains 95,000 to 150,000 distinct CDR3 sequences, approximately 12% of which appear only once. Study-wide results and limits: Large CDR3 similarity clusters arose significantly more often from expanded TCRs than from controls.

Between the trimmed V and J ends, which lost 5 bases and 3 bases, there was a span of 6 bases. Germline CDR1 SGHVS, CDR2 FNYEAQ. The CDR3 runs to 12 residues. The rearrangement uses TRBV7-6 and TRBJ2-3, with no clear D. Sequencing was performed on whole blood, taken in connection with sensitization to the hapten diphenylcyclopropenone (DPC). The source is a woman aged 18-29 years with alopecia areata. Some clones in this sample may be carry-over from other donors' samples. The CDR3 sequence is CASSGITDTQYF. The CDR3 DNA follows: TGTGCCAGCAGCGGGATAACAGATACGCAGTATTTT.